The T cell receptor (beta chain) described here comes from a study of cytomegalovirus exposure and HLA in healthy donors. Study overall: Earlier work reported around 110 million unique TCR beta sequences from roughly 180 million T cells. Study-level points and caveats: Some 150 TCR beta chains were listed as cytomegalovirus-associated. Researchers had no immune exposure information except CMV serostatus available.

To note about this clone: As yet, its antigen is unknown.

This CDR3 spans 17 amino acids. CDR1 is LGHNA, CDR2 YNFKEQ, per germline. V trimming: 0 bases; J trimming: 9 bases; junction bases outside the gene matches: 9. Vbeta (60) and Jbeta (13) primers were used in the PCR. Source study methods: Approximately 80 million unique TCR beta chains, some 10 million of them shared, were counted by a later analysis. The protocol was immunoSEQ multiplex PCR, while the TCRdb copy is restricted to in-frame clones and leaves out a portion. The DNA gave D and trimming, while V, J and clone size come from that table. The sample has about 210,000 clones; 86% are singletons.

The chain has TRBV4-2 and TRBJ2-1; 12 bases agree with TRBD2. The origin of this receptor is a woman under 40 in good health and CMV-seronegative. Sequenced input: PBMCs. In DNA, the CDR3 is TGTGCCAGCAGCCAAGATGGCCTAGCGGGGGGGCCGGGTGAGCAGTTCTTC. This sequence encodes CASSQDGLAGGPGEQFF.